These 32 T cell receptor beta chains were sequenced from one sample in a study of T-cell reconstitution after alpha-beta-depleted transplantation in children. A library of TCRbeta sequences, prepared with unique molecular identifiers, was generated. One entry per CDR3 protein, called by TCRdb with MiXCR from the PCR reads. The sample yields approximately 210,000 distinct CDR3 sequences, approximately 19% seen once. This specimen was PBMCs, mostly from graft donor cells, taken 360 days after TCRalphabeta/CD19-depleted stem cell transplant. The receptors originated from a male patient under 10 years old who had a stem cell transplant for acute lymphoblastic leukemia, so the T cells may come from the graft donor.

This clonotype was seen only a few times. This chain joins TRBV3-1 and TRBJ2-2, with TRBD1 as a possible D gene (6 bases). The germline V gene encodes CDR1 LGHDT and CDR2 YNNKEL (reference sequence). CDR3 length: 14 residues. V was cut by 0 bases and J by 7 bases, with 9 bases left in between. The CDR3 bases are TGTGCCAGCAGCCAAGACAAGGGGGACGGGGAGCTGTTTTTT. As protein: CASSQDKGDGELFF. Combining the CDR3 with reference TRBV3-1 and TRBJ2-2 gives the whole variable domain DTAVSQTPKYLVTQMGNDKSIKCEQNLGHDTMYWYKQDSKKFLKIMFSYNNKELIINETVPNRFSPKSPDKAHLNLHINSLELGDSAVYFCASSQDKGDGELFFGEGSRLTVL.

The table lists this clonotype with a few counts. The rearrangement joins TRBV2 to TRBJ2-2; a weak D match, TRBD2 (6 bases). The CDR3 length is 13 residues. V was pared by 6 bases and J by 6 bases, with 11 bases between. Per germline, CDR1 SNHLY and CDR2 FYNNEI. The chain's CDR3 is CASRAGEAGELFF. Written as DNA, the CDR3 is TGTGCCAGCAGGGCCGGGGAGGCCGGGGAGCTGTTTTTT.

This clonotype was counted a few times. The rearrangement links TRBV7-9 to TRBJ2-2; D is undetermined. Germline V gene lookup returns CDR1 SEHNR and CDR2 FQNEAQ (reference sequence). This CDR3 has 14 residues. V dropped 1 base and J dropped 2 bases, with 5 bases sitting between them. The CDR3 sequence is CASSLGFNTGELFF. The CDR3 DNA sequence: TGTGCCAGCAGCTTAGGATTTAACACCGGGGAGCTGTTTTTT.

This clonotype was counted a few times. The genes are TRBV28 and TRBJ1-4; maybe TRBD1 (5 bases). Deletions cut 5 bases from V and 6 bases from J, with 19 bases between. Germline V lookup: CDR1 MDHEN, CDR2 SYDVKM. CDR3 size: 16 residues. CDR3 nucleotides: TGTGCCAGCAGTCAGACGAGGGACGGACCAGATGAAAAACTGTTTTTT. It specifies CASSQTRDGPDEKLFF.

This chain connects TRBV28 to TRBJ2-7; D is ambiguous. The CDR3 extends over 10 amino acids. Germline CDR1 MDHEN, CDR2 SYDVKM. V lost 2 bases to trimming and J lost 9 bases, with 5 bases between them. CDR3 residues: CASSLGWQYF. CDR3 nucleotide sequence: TGTGCCAGCAGTTTAGGGTGGCAGTACTTC.

The chain is built from TRBV12-3 or TRBV12-4 and TRBJ1-2, with unresolved D. V was clipped by 8 bases and J by 1 base, with 11 bases between them. CDR3 length: 13 amino acids. The CDR3 region is CASQMTDNYGYTF. CDR3 sequence (DNA): TGTGCCAGCCAAATGACGGATAACTATGGCTACACCTTC.

The CDR3 sequence is CASLGQGASEAFF. In DNA, the CDR3 is TGCGCCAGCCTCGGACAGGGGGCCTCTGAAGCTTTCTTT. The V call is TRBV5-1, the J call TRBJ1-1, with TRBD1 matching 11 bases. Trimming removed 7 bases from V and 6 bases from J; junction bases left unmatched: 5. Germline CDR1 SGHRS, CDR2 YFSETQ. CDR3 size: 13 residues.

This sequence joins TRBV27 and TRBJ2-3; TRBD1 or TRBD2 may be the D gene (5 bases each). In germline, CDR1 is MNHEY, CDR2 SMNVEV (reference sequence). CDR3 length equals 15 residues. V was shortened by 2 bases and J by 1 base, with 10 bases between the two germline ends. CDR3 sequence reads: CASSLVMGGTDTQYF. The CDR3 coding sequence is TGTGCCAGCAGTTTAGTTATGGGGGGCACAGATACGCAGTATTTT.

This clonotype was recorded many times. J is TRBJ2-2 and V is TRBV11-2; D is uncertain. The CDR3 runs 15 residues. Deletions cut 3 bases from V and 0 bases from J, with 8 bases between. The germline V gene has CDR1 SGHAT and CDR2 FQNNGV. Written as DNA, the CDR3 is TGTGCCAGCAGCTTTGGAATTTCGAACACCGGGGAGCTGTTTTTT. Its protein product is CASSFGISNTGELFF. The variable domain in full, with the rest retrieved from reference TRBV11-2 and TRBJ2-2, is EAGVAQSPRYKIIEKRQSVAFWCNPISGHATLYWYQQILGQGPKLLIQFQNNGVVDDSQLPKDRFSAERLKGVDSTLKIQPAKLEDSAVYLCASSFGISNTGELFFGEGSRLTVL.

The chain has TRBV5-1 and TRBJ1-1, with a possible D match to TRBD1 (5 bases). Germline V gene sequence: CDR1 SGHRS, CDR2 YFSETQ. Trimming removed 5 bases from V and 5 bases from J, with 16 bases in between. The CDR3 totals 14 residues. The CDR3 sequence: CASSPGGARTEAFF. CDR3 sequence (DNA): TGCGCCAGCAGTCCGGGAGGGGCGAGGACTGAAGCTTTCTTT.

This clonotype appeared a few times. V usage is TRBV27 and J usage is TRBJ2-2; TRBD1 agrees at 9 bases. Germline lookup yields CDR1 MNHEY and CDR2 SMNVEV (reference sequence). The CDR3 is made up of 16 amino acids. The V and J ends lost 6 bases and 8 bases, in that order; junction bases with no gene match: 13. Here the CDR3 DNA reads TGTGCCAGCAGCCCTTTCACAGGGGGCGGGGTGGGGGAGCTGTTTTTT. It codes for CASSPFTGGGVGELFF.

The DNA for the CDR3 is TGTGCCATCAGTGAGTCCGGGATCGAGTACGAGCAGTACTTC. Translating it yields CAISESGIEYEQYF. This chain joins TRBV10-3 and TRBJ2-7; possible D gene TRBD2, 5 bases. Deletions cut 0 bases from V and 4 bases from J, with 10 bases between. The CDR3 is 14 amino acids. Germline V gene lookup returns CDR1 ENHRY and CDR2 SYGVKD.

This clonotype occurred a few times. V usage is TRBV10-3 and J usage is TRBJ1-3; 10 nucleotides line up with TRBD1. The CDR3 spans 16 residues. Germline V gene data show CDR1 as ENHRY and CDR2 as SYGVKD. J lost 0 bases, V lost 4 bases, and 3 bases had no gene match. The CDR3 region has the DNA TGTGCCATCAGTGGGGACAGGGGAGTCTCTGGAAACACCATATATTTT. It codes for CAISGDRGVSGNTIYF.

Only a few counts were recorded for this clonotype. The rearrangement uses TRBV5-1 and TRBJ2-3; D possibly corresponds to TRBD1 (6 bases). The CDR3 consists of 14 residues. CDR1 SGHRS and CDR2 YFSETQ come from the germline V gene. V lost 2 bases to trimming and J lost 0 bases, with 7 bases between them. CDR3 sequence reads: CASSFTGSTDTQYF. CDR3 sequence (DNA): TGCGCCAGCAGCTTCACAGGGAGCACAGATACGCAGTATTTT.

V and J are TRBV14 and TRBJ1-3, with D hard to call. The V end lost 2 bases, the J end lost 4 bases, and 18 bases lay between the germline ends. The germline gives CDR1 SGHDN, CDR2 FVKESK. CDR3 length: 17 amino acids. CDR3 region: CASSQFPGSGVGNTIYF. The CDR3 DNA reads as TGTGCCAGCAGCCAATTTCCGGGGAGTGGAGTCGGAAACACCATATATTTT.

In this sample, this clonotype turned up many times. The V call is TRBV2, the J call TRBJ2-1, with TRBD1 matching 7 bases. V lost 6 bases, J lost 5 bases, and 1 base stayed unmatched. From germline, CDR1 is SNHLY and CDR2 FYNNEI. CDR3 length: 12 amino acids. The CDR3 reads CASRGQDNEQFF. CDR3 DNA sequence: TGTGCCAGCAGAGGACAGGACAATGAGCAGTTCTTC.

The V and J genes are TRBV6-1 and TRBJ1-4; 10 positions match TRBD1. CDR3 size: 14 residues. The ends lost 8 bases at V and 6 bases at J; junction bases unmatched: 6. Germline values: CDR1 MNHNS, CDR2 SASEGT. As DNA, the CDR3 is TGTGCCAGCTCAACCGGGACAGGGGATGAAAAACTGTTTTTT. Protein sequence: CASSTGTGDEKLFF.

Ten or more counts support this clonotype. This chain connects TRBV15 to TRBJ2-3; TRBD2 is a possible D gene (6 bases). The ends were cut back, 9 bases at V and 2 bases at J, with 12 bases in the middle. There are 13 residues in the CDR3. The germline CDR1 and CDR2 sequences are LNHNV and YYDKDF (reference sequence). In nucleotides, the CDR3 is TGTGCCACGGGAGGAGACTACACAGATACGCAGTATTTT. This codes for CATGGDYTDTQYF.

This clonotype appeared a few times. The chain employs TRBV5-1 and TRBJ2-7; 9 nucleotides agree with TRBD1. CDR3 size: 14 residues. With V trimmed by 5 bases and J by 2 bases, 5 bases remained unmatched. The germline V gene has CDR1 SGHRS and CDR2 YFSETQ. The CDR3 bases are TGCGCCAGCAGTTCCGACAGGGGGGCCTACGAGCAGTACTTC. The encoded protein is CASSSDRGAYEQYF.

The chain links TRBV6-2 or TRBV6-3 to TRBJ2-6; D ambiguous. Between the trimmed V and J ends, which lost 0 bases and 0 bases, there was a span of 9 bases. CDR3 length equals 17 residues. Germline loops: CDR1 MNHEY, CDR2 SVGEGT. The CDR3 protein is CASSYSPFRSGANVLTF. CDR3 nucleotides: TGTGCCAGCAGTTACTCGCCCTTCCGCTCTGGGGCCAACGTCCTGACTTTC.

This clonotype was recorded a few times. The chain employs TRBV7-9 and TRBJ1-1; no reliable D call. The CDR3 length is 15 residues. Germline CDR1 is SEHNR and CDR2 is FQNEAQ (reference sequence). Trimming stripped 6 bases from V and 4 bases from J, with 18 bases between. This chain's CDR3 is CASSPLSARGTEAFF. The CDR3 nucleotides read TGTGCCAGCAGTCCGTTATCGGCCCGTGGCACTGAAGCTTTCTTT.

This clonotype was seen more than once but under ten times. This chain uses TRBV6-2 or TRBV6-3 with TRBJ2-2, with no clear D. The CDR3 consists of 13 residues. The ends were cut back, 7 bases at V and 3 bases at J, with 9 bases in the middle. Germline values: CDR1 MNHEY, CDR2 SVGEGT. The CDR3 DNA follows: TGTGCCAGCACCCCAGAGTACACCGGGGAGCTGTTTTTT. Protein product: CASTPEYTGELFF.

This clonotype was found many times. The CDR3 DNA sequence: TGTGCCAGCAGTTTCGGGGACCTGAACACTGAAGCTTTCTTT. Amino acids: CASSFGDLNTEAFF. This chain links TRBV12-3 or TRBV12-4 with TRBJ1-1, with a possible D match to TRBD1 (5 bases). The V end lost 3 bases, the J end lost 0 bases, and 8 bases lay between the germline ends. The CDR3 has 14 residues.

The V and J genes are TRBV4-1 and TRBJ2-1; 11 positions match TRBD2. The CDR3 extends over 15 amino acids. The V segment lost 7 bases and the J segment 5 bases; nucleotides outside the gene matches: 7. In germline, CDR1 is MGHRA, CDR2 YSYEKL. CDR3 coding DNA: TGCGCCAGCACCCGAGGACTAGCGGGCCACAATGAGCAGTTCTTC. Protein product: CASTRGLAGHNEQFF.

This clonotype was found many times. J is TRBJ1-1 and V is TRBV5-6; tentatively, D is TRBD1 (6 bases). The V and J ends lost 4 bases and 3 bases respectively, with 16 bases between them. CDR1 is SGHDT and CDR2 is YYEEEE in the germline V gene. This CDR3 comprises 15 residues. CDR3 nucleotide sequence: TGTGCCAGCAGCCGACCAGGGGAAAGAGACACTGAAGCTTTCTTT. This encodes CASSRPGERDTEAFF.

V gene TRBV4-3 combines with J gene TRBJ1-1; D is unresolved. V was pared by 0 bases and J by 11 bases, with 16 bases between. This CDR3 has 14 residues. Per germline, CDR1 LGHNA and CDR2 YSLEER. CDR3 coding DNA: TGCGCCAGCAGCCAAGATAGGAGTAGTACCTACGCTTTCTTT. Its protein is CASSQDRSSTYAFF.

This clonotype was detected ten times or more. This chain links TRBV15 with TRBJ2-3, with D perhaps given as TRBD1 or TRBD2 (5 bases each). The CDR3 totals 15 residues. From germline, CDR1 is LNHNV and CDR2 YYDKDF (reference sequence). V lost 8 bases and J lost 3, with 18 bases in between. For the CDR3, the DNA is TGTGCCACCGACAGTGGGGGTGGCAGGACAGATACGCAGTATTTT. It codes for CATDSGGGRTDTQYF.

The chain has TRBV9 and TRBJ2-6; D gene uncertain. CDR1 and CDR2 (germline): SGDLS, YYNGEE. The CDR3 loop spans 18 amino acids. V was clipped by 1 base and J by 0 bases, with 14 bases between them. CDR3 residues: CASSVFIHGGSGANVLTF. As DNA, the CDR3 is TGTGCCAGCAGCGTATTTATCCATGGTGGCTCTGGGGCCAACGTCCTGACTTTC.

This chain joins TRBV11-3 and TRBJ2-1; D is unclear. The CDR3 has 15 residues. Trimming removed 5 bases from V and 3 bases from J, with 14 bases in between. Germline V gene data show CDR1 as SGHNT and CDR2 as YENEEA. The CDR3 loop is CASSPPGSNYNEQFF. The CDR3 DNA reads TGTGCCAGCAGCCCCCCCGGGTCTAACTACAATGAGCAGTTCTTC.

This chain joins TRBV4-2 and TRBJ2-1, with 7 bases that match TRBD1. The CDR3 has 14 amino acids. Trimming removed 4 bases from V and 6 bases from J; junction bases left unmatched: 6. Germline V CDR1 and CDR2: LGHNA, YNFKEQ. In nucleotides, the CDR3 is TGTGCCAGCAGCCCGGGACAGCCCCCCAATGAGCAGTTCTTC. Translating gives CASSPGQPPNEQFF.

The J gene is TRBJ1-1, the V gene TRBV5-1, with unresolved D. CDR3 length: 14 residues. The V and J ends lost 0 bases and 3 bases respectively, with 9 bases between them. From germline, CDR1 is SGHRS and CDR2 YFSETQ. CDR3 in DNA: TGCGCCAGCAGCTTGGGGAGAGCGGACACTGAAGCTTTCTTT. Translated: CASSLGRADTEAFF.

This clonotype was seen more than once but under ten times. This chain links TRBV4-3 with TRBJ2-7; no clear D gene. This CDR3 spans 14 amino acids. Trimming left V 1 base short and J 6 bases short, with 13 bases between. Germline-derived CDR1 and CDR2 are LGHNA and YSLEER. The CDR3 protein is CASSQVLWGGEQYF. As DNA, the CDR3 is TGCGCCAGCAGCCAAGTTCTATGGGGTGGCGAGCAGTACTTC.